This TCR beta chain is drawn from a study of blood T cell repertoires in COVID-19. About the research overall: The origin of the acute and convalescent COVID-19 samples was the United States, Italy and Spain. Sources were T cells, B-cell-depleted T cells, or PBMCs; the material itself was cDNA or gDNA.

In the authors' methods: Estimation of nucleated cell counts relied on the amplification of reference gene primers. Method: immunoSEQ multiplex PCR; TCRdb's copy keeps in-frame clones and lacks some. The D gene and trimming were derived from the DNA, and the V and J assignments and clone size from that table. The data contain about 25,000 clones, 80% of them seen just once; the ten biggest clones take up under 75%. This TCR was sampled from an elderly woman with acute or convalescent COVID-19. The sequenced sample was peripheral blood.

The CDR3 region is CASSLGGWSPLHF. The DNA of the CDR3 is TGTGCCAGCAGCTTAGGAGGGTGGTCACCCCTCCACTTT. This chain connects TRBV7-3 to TRBJ1-6; D remains unclear. Per the germline V gene, CDR1 is SGHTA and CDR2 is FQGTGA. The ends were cut back, 2 bases at V and 10 bases at J, with 9 bases in the middle. This CDR3 is 13 amino acids long.